These 25 T cell receptor beta chains were sequenced from one sample in a study of cytomegalovirus exposure and HLA in healthy donors (dated by TCRdb to the late 2010s). The library was produced with the immunoSEQ multiplex PCR assay. For the multiplex PCR, a mixture combining 60 forward primers for TCR Vbeta segments and 13 reverse primers for TCR Jbeta segments was used. TCRdb holds this immuneACCESS table with in-frame rearrangements only. Some clones are missing; in checked studies, unresolved V genes explain under half, and the rest has no known cause. This sample lists 98,000 or so clones; around 80% were detected once. Roughly 5.4% of the sample is taken by the ten largest. Material: PBMCs. The receptors stem from a woman younger than 30 in good health and CMV-seropositive.

The V and J genes are TRBV30 and TRBJ1-3, with TRBD1 matching over 9 bases. CDR1 is GTSNPN, CDR2 SVGIG, per germline (reference sequence). CDR3 size: 14 residues. The trim removed 5 bases at V and 0 bases at J, leaving 2 bases unmatched. CDR3 sequence reads: CAWGQGLSGNTIYF. The CDR3 DNA sequence: TGTGCCTGGGGACAGGGGCTCTCTGGAAACACCATATATTTT.

J is TRBJ1-1 and V is TRBV27; D is uncertain. Trimming took off 4 bases at V and 3 bases at J, with 12 bases between the two ends. Germline-derived CDR1 and CDR2 are MNHEY and SMNVEV (reference sequence). This CDR3 contains 14 residues. CDR3: CASSSIDTDTEAFF. In DNA, the CDR3 is TGTGCCAGCAGTTCCATCGACACAGACACTGAAGCTTTCTTT.

The chain has TRBV27 and TRBJ2-5; TRBD2 might be the D (6 bases). V was clipped by 4 bases and J by 5 bases, with 17 bases between them. Looked up from germline, CDR1 is MNHEY and CDR2 is SMNVEV (reference sequence). The CDR3 runs to 15 residues. Here the CDR3 DNA reads TGTGCCAGCAGTTACGGAATGGGGGGTTGGGAGACCCAGTACTTC. Its translation is CASSYGMGGWETQYF.

The V gene is TRBV7-9, the J gene TRBJ1-2; 8 bases align to TRBD1. The CDR3 is 16 amino acids. Per germline, CDR1 SEHNR and CDR2 FQNEAQ (reference sequence). Trimming took 0 bases from V and 3 from J; bases not matched to a gene: 6. The CDR3 DNA reads as TGTGCCAGCAGCTTAGCCTACAGGGGGTCTCACTATGGCTACACCTTC. Translating it yields CASSLAYRGSHYGYTF. Full variable domain (rest looked up from reference TRBV7-9 and TRBJ1-2): DTGVSQNPRHKITKRGQNVTFRCDPISEHNRLYWYRQTLGQGPEFLTYFQNEAQLEKSRLLSDRFSAERPKGSFSTLEIQRTEQGDSAMYLCASSLAYRGSHYGYTFGSGTRLTVV.

The chain recombines TRBV6-5 with TRBJ2-5; possible D gene TRBD2, 6 bases. V was shortened by 0 bases and J by 2 bases, with 7 bases between the two germline ends. This CDR3 is built from 14 residues. Germline assignment: CDR1 MNHEY and CDR2 SVGAGI. The CDR3 region is CASSYSGGQETQYF. CDR3 nucleotide sequence: TGTGCCAGCAGTTACTCCGGGGGTCAAGAGACCCAGTACTTC.

CDR3 in amino acids: CASSSCNQPQHF. For the CDR3, the DNA is TGTGCCAGCAGTTCCTGCAATCAGCCCCAGCATTTT. The chain has TRBV27 and TRBJ1-5; D not resolved. Trimming cost V 4 bases and J 2 bases, with 3 bases left between them. The length of the CDR3 is 12 residues. CDR1 and CDR2 from the germline V gene are MNHEY and SMNVEV (reference sequence).

The chain couples TRBV2 to TRBJ1-2, with TRBD1 matching over 10 bases. This CDR3 has 13 residues. The germline CDR1 and CDR2 sequences are SNHLY and FYNNEI. After removal of 3 bases from V and 6 bases from J, the junction contained 1 base not matched to a gene. CDR3 region: CASSETGGNGYTF. CDR3 nucleotide sequence: TGTGCCAGCAGTGAGACAGGGGGCAATGGCTACACCTTC.

The chain combines TRBV5-1 with TRBJ1-2; D is unresolved. V was trimmed by 5 bases and J by 1 base, leaving 12 bases between them. The length of the CDR3 is 14 residues. Germline V gene data show CDR1 as SGHRS and CDR2 as YFSETQ. CDR3 sequence: CASRSGNFNYGYTF. CDR3 DNA: TGCGCCAGCAGGAGCGGAAACTTTAACTATGGCTACACCTTC.

The chain has TRBV19 and TRBJ2-7; a weak D match, TRBD1 (6 bases). Trimming pared 6 bases from V and 1 base from J, leaving 10 bases between. The V gene's germline CDR1 is LNHDA and CDR2 SQIVND (reference sequence). The CDR3 has 13 amino acids. The CDR3 DNA is TGTGCCAGTAGCCCTGGACAGTCCTACGAGCAGTACTTC. It yields the protein CASSPGQSYEQYF.

The rearrangement links TRBV6-1 to TRBJ2-7, with D tentatively TRBD2 (6 bases). Trimming took off 2 bases at V and 0 bases at J, with 14 bases between the two ends. Germline CDR1 is MNHNS and CDR2 is SASEGT. The CDR3 extends over 16 amino acids. CDR3 sequence (DNA): TGTGCCAGCAGTGAACTAGGCGGGGCTAGCTCCTACGAGCAGTACTTC. Its protein is CASSELGGASSYEQYF.

The chain joins TRBV5-6 to TRBJ1-4; 8 bases fit TRBD1. Trimming cost V 1 base and J 8 bases; bases outside gene matches: 10. CDR1 SGHDT and CDR2 YYEEEE come from the germline V gene. The CDR3 totals 16 residues. CDR3 nucleotides: TGTGCCAGCAGCTTGCTCAGGGGGCGGTCTGGAGAAAAACTGTTTTTT. Its protein product is CASSLLRGRSGEKLFF.

The count of this clone is one. The rearrangement uses TRBV5-4 and TRBJ2-7; the match to TRBD2 covers 12 bases. The CDR3 runs to 15 residues. Germline V gene sequence: CDR1 SGHNT, CDR2 YYREEE (reference sequence). The V gene end was trimmed by 2 bases and the J gene end by 6 bases; junction bases not matched to a gene: 6. The chain's CDR3 is CASSFLAGGPSEQYF. CDR3 nucleotides: TGTGCCAGCAGCTTCCTAGCGGGAGGGCCTTCCGAGCAGTACTTC.

The V call is TRBV11-2, the J call TRBJ1-4, with 7 bases identical to TRBD1. This CDR3 is 15 amino acids long. Losses at the gene ends were 5 bases for V and 4 bases for J; bases not matched to a gene: 7. Per germline, CDR1 SGHAT and CDR2 FQNNGV. The CDR3 nucleotides are TGTGCCAGCAGCCCCTCCAGGGGGATTAATGAAAAACTGTTTTTT. This gives the protein CASSPSRGINEKLFF.

This clone was seen only a few times. The gene calls are TRBV7-8 and TRBJ2-1; 7 bases are a match to TRBD2. Losses at the gene ends were 2 bases for V and 0 bases for J; bases not matched to a gene: 19. The CDR3 covers 21 residues. The germline gives CDR1 SGHVS, CDR2 FQNEAQ. CDR3 region: CASSLPRLSSNGGGSYNEQFF. The CDR3 coding sequence is TGTGCCAGCAGCTTACCCCGACTATCCTCCAATGGGGGGGGCTCCTACAATGAGCAGTTCTTC.

V gene TRBV2 combines with J gene TRBJ2-7, with 8 bases aligning to TRBD2. The CDR3 contains 14 residues. Trimming took 7 bases from V and 0 from J; bases not matched to a gene: 5. Germline loops: CDR1 SNHLY, CDR2 FYNNEI. The CDR3 coding sequence is TGTGCCAGCAAAACGGGAGGGAGCTCCTACGAGCAGTACTTC. Translation: CASKTGGSSYEQYF.

CDR3 protein: CASSEGQGAGYGYTF. The DNA of the CDR3 is TGTGCCAGCAGTGAAGGACAGGGGGCAGGATATGGCTACACCTTC. The chain is built from TRBV27 and TRBJ1-2; 11 bases map to TRBD1. This CDR3 comprises 15 residues. From germline, CDR1 is MNHEY and CDR2 SMNVEV (reference sequence). The junction had 7 bases not matched to a gene; V was cut back by 5 bases and J by 5 bases.

Only one count was recorded for this clone. V and J are TRBV28 and TRBJ1-1, with 7 positions matching TRBD1. The CDR3 is 14 amino acids. Germline V gene sequence: CDR1 MDHEN, CDR2 SYDVKM. J gave up 1 base and V 3 bases, and 2 bases lay outside the gene matches. The CDR3 region is CASSFRDRNTEAFF. CDR3 nucleotide sequence: TGTGCCAGCAGTTTTAGGGACAGGAACACTGAAGCTTTCTTT.

The sample holds a few counts of this clone. The J gene is TRBJ2-1, the V gene TRBV10-3, with 11 bases fitting TRBD2. This CDR3 has 14 amino acids. Germline assignment: CDR1 ENHRY and CDR2 SYGVKD. V was pared by 11 bases and J by 2 bases, with 5 bases of the junction left unmatched. As DNA, the CDR3 is TGTGCCTCAAGACTAGCGGGACCCTACAATGAGCAGTTCTTC. It yields the protein CASRLAGPYNEQFF.

The gene calls are TRBV7-6 and TRBJ1-3, with D perhaps matching TRBD1 (6 bases). Germline loops: CDR1 SGHVS, CDR2 FNYEAQ. V was clipped by 4 bases and J by 5 bases, with 15 bases between them. The CDR3 runs 15 residues. The CDR3 DNA reads as TGTGCCAGCAGCTCCATAACAGGGCCAAGAAACACCATATATTTT. Its protein product is CASSSITGPRNTIYF.

The table lists this clone with a count of one. This chain uses TRBV5-1 with TRBJ2-1; 8 bases line up with TRBD2. After removal of 1 base from V and 7 bases from J, the junction contained 16 bases not matched to a gene. The CDR3 has 18 amino acids. CDR1 and CDR2 (germline): SGHRS, YFSETQ. CDR3 coding DNA: TGCGCCAGCAGCTTGAGGGATGTTACTAGCGGCCTTTCGAATGAGCAGTTCTTC. Translation gives CASSLRDVTSGLSNEQFF.

The genes are TRBV10-2 and TRBJ1-6, with TRBD1 as a possible D gene (6 bases). V lost 4 bases and J lost 2, with 9 bases in between. This CDR3 has 15 residues. Germline lookup yields CDR1 WSHSY and CDR2 SAAADI. CDR3 nucleotide sequence: TGCGCCAGCAGTGTCAGGGGTCCCTATAATTCACCCCTCCACTTT. It is translated as CASSVRGPYNSPLHF.

The chain carries TRBV9 and TRBJ1-2, with D possibly TRBD1 on 5 matching bases. CDR1 is SGDLS, CDR2 YYNGEE, per germline. The V and J ends lost 4 bases and 3 bases respectively, with 13 bases between them. This CDR3 comprises 14 residues. The CDR3 here is CASSSGLGYYGYTF. Here the CDR3 DNA reads TGTGCCAGCAGCTCGGGACTCGGGTACTATGGCTACACCTTC.

This chain uses TRBV15 with TRBJ2-1; weak D call: TRBD2 (5 bases). The CDR3 is 15 amino acids. CDR1 LNHNV and CDR2 YYDKDF come from the germline V gene (reference sequence). V lost 0 bases and J lost 6, with 12 bases in between. CDR3 in DNA: TGTGCCACCAGCAGAGATTTTGGACTCAGCAATGAGCAGTTCTTC. This encodes CATSRDFGLSNEQFF. Full variable domain (missing parts from reference TRBV15 and TRBJ2-1): DAMVIQNPRYQVTQFGKPVTLSCSQTLNHNVMYWYQQKSSQAPKLLFHYYDKDFNNEADTPDNFQSRRPNTSFCFLDIRSPGLGDTAMYLCATSRDFGLSNEQFFGPGTRLTVL.

The rearrangement joins TRBV6-1 to TRBJ1-4; 10 bases agree with TRBD1. Unmatched junction bases numbered 6, after V lost 3 bases and J lost 8 bases. This CDR3 spans 15 amino acids. Germline assignment: CDR1 MNHNS and CDR2 SASEGT. CDR3 in DNA: TGTGCCAGCAGTGAGGGACAGGGGCGAAGCGAAAAACTGTTTTTT. This codes for CASSEGQGRSEKLFF.

This clone was found a few times. The V call is TRBV28, the J call TRBJ1-2, with D hard to call. This CDR3 spans 15 amino acids. Looked up from germline, CDR1 is MDHEN and CDR2 is SYDVKM. V was clipped by 3 bases and J by 0 bases, with 11 bases between them. The CDR3 DNA follows: TGTGCCAGCAGTTTCTCCATTAGTCCTAACTATGGCTACACCTTC. The encoded protein is CASSFSISPNYGYTF.